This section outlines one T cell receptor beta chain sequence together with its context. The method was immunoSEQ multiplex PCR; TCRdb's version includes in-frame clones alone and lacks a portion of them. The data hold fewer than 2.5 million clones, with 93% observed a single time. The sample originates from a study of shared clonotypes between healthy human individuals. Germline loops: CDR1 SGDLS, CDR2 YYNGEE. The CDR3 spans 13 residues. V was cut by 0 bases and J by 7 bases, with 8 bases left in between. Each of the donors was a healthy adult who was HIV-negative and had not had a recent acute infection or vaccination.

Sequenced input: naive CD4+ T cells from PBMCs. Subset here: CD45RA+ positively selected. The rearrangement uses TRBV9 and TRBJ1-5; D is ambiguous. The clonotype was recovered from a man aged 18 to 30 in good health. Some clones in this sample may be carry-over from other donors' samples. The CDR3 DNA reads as TGTGCCAGCAGCGTAGAAGGTTACCAGCCCCAGCATTTT. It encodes CASSVEGYQPQHF.